A selection of T cell receptor beta chains follows, all from one sample in a study of T cells in Graves' hyperthyroidism and ophthalmopathy. TCRdb analysed the multiplex PCR reads with MiXCR anew, one entry per CDR3 protein. This sample has about 290,000 distinct CDR3 sequences, with roughly 15% found just once. The sample consisted of blood. These receptors were collected from a man younger than 45 with Graves' hyperthyroidism. Both conserved end residues are part of each CDR3. The D gene is left open where the match is weak. For some rows the clone size is stated as once, few or many, or as a class when expanded; others skip it.

TRBJ2-1,TRBV9,NA,many,TGTGCCAGCAGCGTACCCCCCAATGAGCAGTTCTTC,CASSVPPNEQFF
TRBJ1-2,TRBV24-1,TRBD1,NA,TGTGCCACCCGGGGGGGACAGCCCAACTATGGCTACACCTTC,CATRGGQPNYGYTF
TRBJ2-7,TRBV6-1,NA,many,TGTGCCAGCAGTAATTACTACGAGCAGTACTTC,CASSNYYEQYF
TRBJ2-2,TRBV24-1,TRBD2,many,TGTGCCACCAGTGAGCTAGCGGGGGCCGGGGAGCTGTTTTTT,CATSELAGAGELFF
TRBJ1-1,TRBV27,TRBD1,many,TGTGCCAGCAGTTTAAGTGACAGGGCGATCACTGAAGCTTTCTTT,CASSLSDRAITEAFF
TRBJ1-5,TRBV2,NA,many,TGTGCCAGCAGTGAAGAAGGGGGGAATAACAATCAGCCCCAGCATTTT,CASSEEGGNNNQPQHF
TRBJ2-1,TRBV5-1,TRBD1,many,TGCGCCAGCAGCTTTTCAACCTCAGGGGGTGAGCAGTTCTTC,CASSFSTSGGEQFF
TRBJ2-2,TRBV7-3,NA,NA,TGTGCCAGCAGCTTATTCCAGGGCACCGGGGAGCTGTTTTTT,CASSLFQGTGELFF
TRBJ2-1,TRBV5-1,NA,NA,TGCGCCAGCAGCTTGAAACTAGATATCTATGAGCAGTTCTTC,CASSLKLDIYEQFF
TRBJ2-3,TRBV12-3/TRBV12-4,TRBD2,NA,TGTGCCAGCACACCAGCGGGAGCGGGAACAGATACGCAGTATTTT,CASTPAGAGTDTQYF
TRBJ2-1,TRBV30,TRBD2,many,TGTGCCTGGAGGGACCCTAGCGGATACAATGAGCAGTTCTTC,CAWRDPSGYNEQFF
TRBJ2-7,TRBV6-1,NA,NA,TGTGCCAGCAGTGAAGTGATGGGGCCCAGCTACGAGCAGTACTTC,CASSEVMGPSYEQYF
TRBJ1-2,TRBV5-1,NA,many,TGCGCCAGCAGCTTGGGGGATACAGCTTATGGCTACACCTTC,CASSLGDTAYGYTF
TRBJ2-3,TRBV7-9,TRBD2,NA,TGTGCCAGCACTCCCGGGACTAGCAGTCCAGGTACGCAGTATTTT,CASTPGTSSPGTQYF
TRBJ1-3,TRBV6-4,NA,few,TGTGCCAGCAGTGAAGCCGCTGGAAACACCATATATTTT,CASSEAAGNTIYF
TRBJ1-2,TRBV12-3/TRBV12-4,NA,many,TGTGCCAGCAGTTTTATCGGGGAAGGGGCCTATGGCTACACCTTC,CASSFIGEGAYGYTF
TRBJ1-1,TRBV6-1,NA,NA,TGTGCCAGTACAGGGTGGGGAAACACTGAAGCTTTCTTT,CASTGWGNTEAFF
TRBJ2-2,TRBV30,NA,many,TGTGCCTGGAGCTGGGCGGGCGGGGAGCTGTTTTTT,CAWSWAGGELFF
TRBJ2-5,TRBV12-3/TRBV12-4,NA,many,TGTGCCAGCAGTTTGAGTCAGCAAGAGACCCAGTACTTC,CASSLSQQETQYF
TRBJ1-1,TRBV10-3,NA,many,TGTGCCAATTCGCAAACCGGGACTGAAGCTTTCTTT,CANSQTGTEAFF
TRBJ1-4,TRBV6-1,NA,NA,TGTGCCAGCCTCTTGGAAAAAACTAATGAAAAACTGTTTTTT,CASLLEKTNEKLFF
TRBJ2-1,TRBV5-4,TRBD1,NA,TGTGCCAGCAGCACCCGGACAGGGGGCCCCTACAATGAGCAGTTCTTC,CASSTRTGGPYNEQFF
TRBJ2-7,TRBV7-9,NA,NA,TGTGCCAGCAGCCCTTGGGTTTCCTACGAGCAGTACTTC,CASSPWVSYEQYF
TRBJ1-3,TRBV12-3/TRBV12-4,TRBD1,NA,TGTGCCAGCAGTCCCGTTGGGACAGTCACCATATATTTT,CASSPVGTVTIYF
TRBJ1-5,TRBV19,NA,NA,TGTGCCAGTAGTATTAGCGGGGGACAGCCCCAGCATTTT,CASSISGGQPQHF